The 5 T cell receptor beta chains listed next were all sequenced from one sample in a study of beta chain features in type 1 diabetes. The authors reverse transcribed all of the isolated RNA, so sequencing captured expressed TCRB transcripts. Sequencing was performed with immunoSEQ multiplex PCR; in TCRdb, only in-frame clones are kept and a portion is missing. The table lists 310,000 or so clones, roughly 8% of them singletons. Specimen: central memory CD4+ T cells from blood. Receptor source: a woman younger than 30 in good health.

In this sample, this clone turned up a few times. The same CDR3 also results from other DNA sequences found in this sample. This chain uses TRBV18 with TRBJ2-5; D gene unclear. Germline V lookup: CDR1 KGHSH, CDR2 LQKENI. The CDR3 is 15 residues long. V lost 0 bases and J lost 1, with 9 bases in between. In nucleotides, the CDR3 is TGTGCCAGCTCACCACCGGGCACACCCCAAGAGACCCAGTACTTC. This sequence encodes CASSPPGTPQETQYF.

The V call is TRBV7-9, the J call TRBJ1-4; 9 bases are a match to TRBD1. The ends lost 3 bases at V and 5 bases at J; junction bases unmatched: 1. This CDR3 region has 14 residues. The germline gives CDR1 SEHNR, CDR2 FQNEAQ (reference sequence). The CDR3, as DNA: TGTGCCAGCAGCTTCGGGACAGGGAATGAAAAACTGTTTTTT. This codes for CASSFGTGNEKLFF.

V and J are TRBV28 and TRBJ2-5; D is ambiguous. Germline assignment: CDR1 MDHEN and CDR2 SYDVKM. The V end lost 9 bases, the J end lost 2 bases, and 7 bases lay between the germline ends. This CDR3 comprises 11 residues. This CDR3 reads CASLGQETQYF. Here the CDR3 DNA reads TGTGCCAGTCTCGGGCAAGAGACCCAGTACTTC. Supplemented by reference TRBV28 and TRBJ2-5, the full variable domain reads DVKVTQSSRYLVKRTGEKVFLECVQDMDHENMFWYRQDPGLGLRLIYFSYDVKMKEKGDIPEGYSVSREKKERFSLILESASTNQTSMYLCASLGQETQYFGPGTRLLVL.

This clone occurred many times. The chain is built from TRBV5-4 and TRBJ1-3, with a possible D match to TRBD1 (6 bases). V shed 4 bases and J shed 0 bases, with 14 bases lying between them. The CDR3 runs 16 residues. CDR1 and CDR2 (germline): SGHNT, YYREEE (reference sequence). The CDR3 is CASSLQGVGSGNTIYF. CDR3 DNA sequence: TGTGCCAGCAGCCTACAGGGTGTTGGCTCTGGAAACACCATATATTTT.

There are a few counts of this clone. The genes are TRBV27 and TRBJ1-5; D unclear. The CDR3 sequence is 15 residues long. V lost 0 bases to trimming and J lost 0 bases, with 6 bases between them. Germline loops: CDR1 MNHEY, CDR2 SMNVEV (reference sequence). The CDR3 region has the DNA TGTGCCAGCAGTTTATCCTCGGTTAGCAATCAGCCCCAGCATTTT. This codes for CASSLSSVSNQPQHF.